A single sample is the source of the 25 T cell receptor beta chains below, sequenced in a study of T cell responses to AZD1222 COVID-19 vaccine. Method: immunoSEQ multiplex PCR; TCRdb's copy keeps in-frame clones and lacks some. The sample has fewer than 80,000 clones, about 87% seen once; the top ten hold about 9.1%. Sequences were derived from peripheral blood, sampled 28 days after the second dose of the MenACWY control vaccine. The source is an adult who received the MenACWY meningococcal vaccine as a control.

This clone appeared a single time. The CDR3 DNA follows: TGTGCCAGTAACCGGGGGCCAGCTCAAGAGACCCAGTACTTC. It translates to CASNRGPAQETQYF. This sequence joins TRBV19 and TRBJ2-5; D possibly matches TRBD1 or TRBD2 (6 bases each). Trimming removed 7 bases at V and 2 bases at J, with 14 bases between. CDR1 and CDR2 from the germline V gene are LNHDA and SQIVND (reference sequence). CDR3 length equals 14 residues.

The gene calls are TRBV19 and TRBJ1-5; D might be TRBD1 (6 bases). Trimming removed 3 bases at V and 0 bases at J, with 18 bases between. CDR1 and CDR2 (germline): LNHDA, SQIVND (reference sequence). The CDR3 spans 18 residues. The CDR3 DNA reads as TGTGCCAGTAGTATTAACCTCATGGGGGCTCTTAGCAATCAGCCCCAGCATTTT. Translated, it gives CASSINLMGALSNQPQHF.

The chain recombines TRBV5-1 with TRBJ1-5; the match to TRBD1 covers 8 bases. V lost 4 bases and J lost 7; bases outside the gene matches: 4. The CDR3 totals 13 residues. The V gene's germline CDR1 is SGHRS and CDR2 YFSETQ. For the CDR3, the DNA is TGCGCCAGCAGCACTGACAGGGGACAGCCCCAGCATTTT. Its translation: CASSTDRGQPQHF.

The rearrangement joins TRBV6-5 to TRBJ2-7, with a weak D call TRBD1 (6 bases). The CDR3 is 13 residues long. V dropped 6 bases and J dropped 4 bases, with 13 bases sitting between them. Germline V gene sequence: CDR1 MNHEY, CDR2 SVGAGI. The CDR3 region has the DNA TGTGCCAGCAGCTTCGGACAGATTTACGAGCAGTACTTC. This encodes CASSFGQIYEQYF.

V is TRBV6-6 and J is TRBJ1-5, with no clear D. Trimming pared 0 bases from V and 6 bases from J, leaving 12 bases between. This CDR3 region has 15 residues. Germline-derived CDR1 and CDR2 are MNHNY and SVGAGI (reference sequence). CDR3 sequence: CASSYSGNLGQPQHF. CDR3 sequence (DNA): TGTGCCAGCAGTTACTCCGGGAACTTGGGTCAGCCCCAGCATTTT.

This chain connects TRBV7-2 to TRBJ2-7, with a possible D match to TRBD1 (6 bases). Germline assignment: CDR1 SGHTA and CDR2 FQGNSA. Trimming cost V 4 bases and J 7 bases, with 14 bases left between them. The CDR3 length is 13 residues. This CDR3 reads CASSSGTTWEQYF. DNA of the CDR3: TGTGCCAGCAGCTCTGGGACAACGTGGGAGCAGTACTTC.

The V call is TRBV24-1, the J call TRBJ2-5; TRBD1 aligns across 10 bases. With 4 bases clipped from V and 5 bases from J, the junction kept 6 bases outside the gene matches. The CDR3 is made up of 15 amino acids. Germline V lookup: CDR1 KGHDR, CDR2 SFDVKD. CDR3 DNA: TGTGCCACCAGTGAGCCGACAGGGGGCTGGGAGACCCAGTACTTC. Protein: CATSEPTGGWETQYF.

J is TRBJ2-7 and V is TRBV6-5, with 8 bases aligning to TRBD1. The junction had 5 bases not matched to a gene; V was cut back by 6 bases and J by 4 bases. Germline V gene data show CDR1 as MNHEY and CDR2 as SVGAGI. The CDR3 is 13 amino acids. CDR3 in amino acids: CASRGQGRYEQYF. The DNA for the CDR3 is TGTGCCAGCAGAGGACAGGGAAGGTACGAGCAGTACTTC.

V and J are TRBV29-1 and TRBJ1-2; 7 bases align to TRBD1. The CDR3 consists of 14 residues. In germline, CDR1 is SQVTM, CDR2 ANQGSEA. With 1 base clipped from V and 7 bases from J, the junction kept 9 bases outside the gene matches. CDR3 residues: CSVEANEGAAGYTF. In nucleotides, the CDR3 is TGCAGCGTTGAAGCGAACGAGGGGGCTGCTGGCTACACCTTC.

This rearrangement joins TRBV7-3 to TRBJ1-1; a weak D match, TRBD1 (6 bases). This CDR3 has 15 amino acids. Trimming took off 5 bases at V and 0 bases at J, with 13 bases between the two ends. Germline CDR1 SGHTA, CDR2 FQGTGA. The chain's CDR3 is CASSLNRVVNTEAFF. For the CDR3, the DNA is TGTGCCAGCAGCCTAAACAGGGTGGTGAACACTGAAGCTTTCTTT.

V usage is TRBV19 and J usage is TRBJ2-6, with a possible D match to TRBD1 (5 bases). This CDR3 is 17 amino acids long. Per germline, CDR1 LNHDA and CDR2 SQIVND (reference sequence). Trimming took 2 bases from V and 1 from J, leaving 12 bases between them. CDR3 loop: CASSILYRSSGANVLTF. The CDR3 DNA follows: TGTGCCAGTAGTATACTCTACAGGTCGTCTGGGGCCAACGTCCTGACTTTC.

The CDR3 region is CASSIRDISGNTIYF. CDR3 DNA: TGTGCCAGTAGTATTCGGGACATCTCTGGAAACACCATATATTTT. This chain links TRBV19 with TRBJ1-3, with D possibly matching TRBD1 (6 bases). Germline V CDR1 and CDR2: LNHDA, SQIVND (reference sequence). V was shortened by 3 bases and J by 0 bases, with 9 bases between the two germline ends. The CDR3 has 15 amino acids.

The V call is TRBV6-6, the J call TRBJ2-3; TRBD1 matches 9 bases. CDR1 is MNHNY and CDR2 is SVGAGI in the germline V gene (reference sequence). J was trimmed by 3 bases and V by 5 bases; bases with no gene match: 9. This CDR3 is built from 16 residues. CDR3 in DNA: TGTGCCAGCAGTCGACCCGGGACAGGGAGGACAGATACGCAGTATTTT. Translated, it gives CASSRPGTGRTDTQYF.

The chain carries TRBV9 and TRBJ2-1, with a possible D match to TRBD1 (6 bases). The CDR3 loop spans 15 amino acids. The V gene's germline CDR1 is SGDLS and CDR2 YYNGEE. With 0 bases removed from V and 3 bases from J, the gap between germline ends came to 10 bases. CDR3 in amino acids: CASSVGQGFYNEQFF. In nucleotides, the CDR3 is TGTGCCAGCAGCGTAGGCCAGGGGTTCTACAATGAGCAGTTCTTC.

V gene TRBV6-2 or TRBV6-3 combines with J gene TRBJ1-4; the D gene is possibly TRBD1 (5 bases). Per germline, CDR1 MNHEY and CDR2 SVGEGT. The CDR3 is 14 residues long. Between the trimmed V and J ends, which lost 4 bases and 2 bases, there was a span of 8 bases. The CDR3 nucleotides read TGTGCCAGCAGTTCCGGGGCTACTAATGAAAAACTGTTTTTT. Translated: CASSSGATNEKLFF.

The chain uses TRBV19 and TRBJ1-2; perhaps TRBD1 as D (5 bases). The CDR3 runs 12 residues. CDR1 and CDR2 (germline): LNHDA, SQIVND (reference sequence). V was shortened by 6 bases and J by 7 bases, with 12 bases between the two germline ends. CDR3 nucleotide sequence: TGTGCCAGTAGCTGGGACCGGCGTGGCTACACCTTC. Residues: CASSWDRRGYTF. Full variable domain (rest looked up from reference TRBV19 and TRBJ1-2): DGGITQSPKYLFRKEGQNVTLSCEQNLNHDAMYWYRQDPGQGLRLIYYSQIVNDFQKGDIAEGYSVSREKKESFPLTVTSAQKNPTAFYLCASSWDRRGYTFGSGTRLTVV.

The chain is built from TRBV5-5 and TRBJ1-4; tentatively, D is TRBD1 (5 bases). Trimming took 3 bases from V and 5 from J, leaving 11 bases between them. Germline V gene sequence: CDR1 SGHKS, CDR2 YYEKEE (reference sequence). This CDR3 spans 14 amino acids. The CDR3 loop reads CASSSGTANEKLFF. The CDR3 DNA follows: TGTGCCAGCAGCTCCGGGACCGCCAATGAAAAACTGTTTTTT.

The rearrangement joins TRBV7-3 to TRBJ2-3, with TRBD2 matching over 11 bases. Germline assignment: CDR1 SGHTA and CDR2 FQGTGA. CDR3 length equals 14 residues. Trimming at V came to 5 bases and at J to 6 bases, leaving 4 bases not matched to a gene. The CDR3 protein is CASSTRTSGDTQYF. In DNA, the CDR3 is TGTGCCAGCAGCACCCGGACTAGCGGGGATACGCAGTATTTT.

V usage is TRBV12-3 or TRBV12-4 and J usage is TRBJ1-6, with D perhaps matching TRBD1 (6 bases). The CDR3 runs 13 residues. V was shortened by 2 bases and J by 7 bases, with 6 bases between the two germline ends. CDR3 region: CASSLQGNSPLHF. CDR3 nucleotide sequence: TGTGCCAGCAGTTTACAGGGGAATTCACCCCTCCACTTT.

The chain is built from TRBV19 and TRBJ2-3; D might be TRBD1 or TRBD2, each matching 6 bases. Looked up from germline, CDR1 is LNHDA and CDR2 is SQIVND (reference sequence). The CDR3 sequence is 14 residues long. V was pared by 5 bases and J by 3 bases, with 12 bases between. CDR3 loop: CASSPGGRTDTQYF. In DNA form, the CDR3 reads TGTGCCAGTAGTCCCGGGGGCCGGACAGATACGCAGTATTTT.

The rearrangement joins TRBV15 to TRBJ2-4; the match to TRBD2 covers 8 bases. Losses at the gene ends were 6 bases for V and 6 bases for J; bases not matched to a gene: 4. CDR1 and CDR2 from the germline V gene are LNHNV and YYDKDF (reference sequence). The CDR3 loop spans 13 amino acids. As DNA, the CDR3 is TGTGCCACCAGTAGCGGGGAAGGAAACATTCAGTACTTC. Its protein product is CATSSGEGNIQYF.

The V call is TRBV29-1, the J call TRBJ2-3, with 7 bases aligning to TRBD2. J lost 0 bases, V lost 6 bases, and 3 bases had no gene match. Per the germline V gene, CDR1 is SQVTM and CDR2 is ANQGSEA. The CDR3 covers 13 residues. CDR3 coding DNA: TGCAGCGTCGCGGGGGAAAGCACAGATACGCAGTATTTT. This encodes CSVAGESTDTQYF.

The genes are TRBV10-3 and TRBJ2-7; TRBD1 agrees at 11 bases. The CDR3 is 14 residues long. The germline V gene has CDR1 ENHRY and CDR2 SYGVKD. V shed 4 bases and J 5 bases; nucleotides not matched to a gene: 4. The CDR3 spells CAISGTGGVDEQYF. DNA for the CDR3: TGTGCCATCAGTGGGACAGGGGGCGTCGACGAGCAGTACTTC.

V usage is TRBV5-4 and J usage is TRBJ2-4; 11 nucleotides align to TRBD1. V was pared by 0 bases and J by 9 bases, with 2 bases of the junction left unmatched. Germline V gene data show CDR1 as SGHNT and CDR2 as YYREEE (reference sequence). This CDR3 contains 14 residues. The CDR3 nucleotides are TGTGCCAGCAGCTTGGAAGGACAGGGGGCCATTCAGTACTTC. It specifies CASSLEGQGAIQYF.

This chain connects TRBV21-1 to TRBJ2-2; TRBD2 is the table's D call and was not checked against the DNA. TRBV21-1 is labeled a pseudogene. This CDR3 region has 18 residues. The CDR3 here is CASMIWSRGGNTAGELFF. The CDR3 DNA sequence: TGTGCCAGCATGATATGGTCGCGGGGGGGGAATACCGCCGGGGAGCTGTTTTTT.